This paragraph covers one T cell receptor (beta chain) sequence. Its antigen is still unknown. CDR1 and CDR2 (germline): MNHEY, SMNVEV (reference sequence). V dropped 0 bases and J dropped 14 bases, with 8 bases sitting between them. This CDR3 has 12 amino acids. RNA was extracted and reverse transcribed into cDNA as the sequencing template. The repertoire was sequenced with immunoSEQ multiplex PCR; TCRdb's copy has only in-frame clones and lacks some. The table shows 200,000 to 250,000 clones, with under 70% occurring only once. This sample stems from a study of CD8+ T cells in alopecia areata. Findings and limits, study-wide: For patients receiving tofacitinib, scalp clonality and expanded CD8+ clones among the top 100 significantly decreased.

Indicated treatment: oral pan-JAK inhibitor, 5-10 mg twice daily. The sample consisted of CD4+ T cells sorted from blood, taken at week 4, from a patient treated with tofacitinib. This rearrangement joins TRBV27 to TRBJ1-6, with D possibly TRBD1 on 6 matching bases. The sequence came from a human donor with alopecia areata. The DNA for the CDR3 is TGTGCCAGCAGTTTATCGGGACAAGCCCTCCACTTT. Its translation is CASSLSGQALHF.